This T cell receptor (beta chain) was captured by sequencing in a study of molecular identifiers for immune sequencing clone quantification. This clonotype was observed a few times. Its antigen is unidentified. TCRdb re-derived calls from the PCR reads in MiXCR, one entry per CDR3 protein. In the table there are about 510,000 distinct CDR3 sequences, 25% of which are singletons. Study-wide findings and caveats: Clones above 20 RNA copies contained over 98% of effector molecules but under 1% of naive ones.

The specimen was naive CD8+ T cells from blood, with Jurkat cell RNA spiked in. The subset here: FACS-sorted CD8+CD4-CCR7+CD45RA+ naive T cells. This clonotype was sampled from a human donor in good health. Some libraries in this study had Jurkat cell RNA spiked in.

As DNA, the CDR3 is TGTGCCAGCAGCTTAGGATACGGGGACTATGGCTACACCTTC. Its protein product is CASSLGYGDYGYTF. This chain links TRBV7-2 with TRBJ1-2, with D unresolved. Germline CDR1 reads SGHTA; CDR2 reads FQGNSA. V shed 1 base and J shed 3 bases, with 9 bases lying between them. The CDR3 runs 14 residues.